This passage covers 11 T cell receptor beta chains from one sample sequenced in a study of OX40 agonist ivuxolimab in advanced cancers. Repertoires were generated with immunoSEQ multiplex PCR, while TCRdb's copy carries only in-frame clones and drops some. This repertoire shows roughly 63,000 clones, around 83% found once; its top ten account for less than 3.5%. The sequences come from CD4+ or CD8+ T cells sorted from blood, collected in a trial of the OX40 agonist ivuxolimab. The receptors come from an adult with an advanced solid tumor such as melanoma, head and neck, liver or kidney cancer.

This chain connects TRBV19 to TRBJ1-3; D unresolved. Germline lookup yields CDR1 LNHDA and CDR2 SQIVND (reference sequence). V shed 10 bases and J shed 0 bases, with 13 bases lying between them. This CDR3 is 14 amino acids long. The CDR3 sequence is CAIQDGSSGNTIYF. The CDR3 region has the DNA TGTGCCATCCAGGACGGAAGCTCTGGAAACACCATATATTTT.

The chain links TRBV6-5 to TRBJ1-2; TRBD1 agrees at 10 bases. The CDR3 consists of 13 residues. Germline CDR1 reads MNHEY; CDR2 reads SVGAGI. The V gene end was trimmed by 6 bases and the J gene end by 6 bases; junction bases not matched to a gene: 4. CDR3 sequence: CASSRDRGNGYTF. In DNA, the CDR3 is TGTGCCAGCAGCAGGGACAGGGGTAATGGCTACACCTTC.

J is TRBJ1-2 and V is TRBV7-2, with D tentatively TRBD1 (6 bases). V was cut by 5 bases and J by 4 bases, with 17 bases left in between. This CDR3 has 15 amino acids. CDR1 is SGHTA, CDR2 FQGNSA, per germline. The CDR3 sequence: CASSTTGPAAYGYTF. CDR3 DNA sequence: TGTGCCAGCAGCACGACAGGTCCCGCGGCCTATGGCTACACCTTC.

V and J are TRBV7-2 and TRBJ2-7; possible D gene TRBD2, 6 bases. The CDR3 is 13 residues long. V was pared by 5 bases and J by 3 bases, with 11 bases between. The germline V gene has CDR1 SGHTA and CDR2 FQGNSA. For the CDR3, the DNA is TGTGCCAGCAGCCAGGGACTGTACTACGAGCAGTACTTC. The encoded protein is CASSQGLYYEQYF.

The chain recombines TRBV10-3 with TRBJ1-6, with D hard to call. The germline V and J ends were trimmed by 3 bases and 3 bases, with 12 bases remaining between them. The CDR3 contains 16 residues. CDR1 is ENHRY and CDR2 is SYGVKD in the germline V gene. The CDR3 loop is CAISESPRDYNSPLHF. The CDR3 bases are TGTGCCATCAGTGAATCACCCCGGGACTATAATTCACCCCTCCACTTT.

V and J are TRBV6-5 and TRBJ2-3; the match to TRBD1 covers 7 bases. Germline V CDR1 and CDR2: MNHEY, SVGAGI. V trimming: 5 bases; J trimming: 4 bases; junction bases outside the gene matches: 6. This CDR3 has 14 residues. CDR3 protein: CASSRTGVADTQYF. CDR3 bases: TGTGCCAGCAGTCGAACAGGGGTGGCAGATACGCAGTATTTT.

The chain combines TRBV15 with TRBJ2-3; D may be TRBD1 (5 bases). Germline V CDR1 and CDR2: LNHNV, YYDKDF (reference sequence). Trimming pared 0 bases from V and 0 bases from J, leaving 10 bases between. The CDR3 sequence is 16 residues long. The DNA of the CDR3 is TGTGCCACCAGCAGAGATCAGGGCTATAGCACAGATACGCAGTATTTT. Translating it yields CATSRDQGYSTDTQYF.

This clone came up once. J is TRBJ2-7 and V is TRBV19; D is perhaps TRBD2 (6 bases). V dropped 10 bases and J dropped 2 bases, with 21 bases sitting between them. The CDR3 is made up of 15 amino acids. Germline CDR1 is LNHDA and CDR2 is SQIVND (reference sequence). The CDR3 nucleotides read TGTGCCACCAGTAGAAACCGGGACTTTACCTACGAGCAGTACTTC. Amino acids: CATSRNRDFTYEQYF. The full variable domain, completed using reference TRBV19 and TRBJ2-7, is DGGITQSPKYLFRKEGQNVTLSCEQNLNHDAMYWYRQDPGQGLRLIYYSQIVNDFQKGDIAEGYSVSREKKESFPLTVTSAQKNPTAFYLCATSRNRDFTYEQYFGPGTRLTVT.

The J gene is TRBJ1-1, the V gene TRBV5-4, with D maybe TRBD1 (6 bases). CDR3 length: 15 residues. Trimming took 6 bases from V and 1 from J, leaving 16 bases between them. Germline V gene sequence: CDR1 SGHNT, CDR2 YYREEE (reference sequence). The CDR3 DNA is TGTGCCAGCACCGAGACAGGAATATGGAACACTGAAGCTTTCTTT. Its protein is CASTETGIWNTEAFF.

About this clone: The junction differs from germline at one of its ends, possibly a read error. V usage is TRBV7-6 and J usage is TRBJ2-1, with no clear D. Germline-derived CDR1 and CDR2 are SGHVS and FNYEAQ. The CDR3 contains 14 residues. For the CDR3, the DNA is TGTGCCAGCAGCTTAGGGCGATCCTCCAATGAGCAGTTCTTC. Its translation is CASSLGRSSNEQFF.

The chain uses TRBV12-5 and TRBJ2-2; 9 nucleotides agree with TRBD2. The V segment lost 6 bases and the J segment 7 bases; nucleotides outside the gene matches: 15. The length of the CDR3 is 17 residues. Germline V gene lookup returns CDR1 LGHNT and CDR2 FRNRAP. The CDR3 region has the DNA TGTGCTAGTGGATTTACCCCAGGCGGGGGGGCAGACGGGGAGCTGTTTTTT. It translates to CASGFTPGGGADGELFF.